The clone carrying this T cell receptor beta chain was found once. This sample stems from a study of technical replicates of blood from a handful of donors. Repertoires were generated with immunoSEQ multiplex PCR, while TCRdb's copy carries only in-frame clones and drops some. This table holds about 83,000 clones, about 91% found once. Sample: T cells isolated from PBMCs. The TCR comes from a human donor in good health.

This chain's CDR3 is CATSHRTGTYEQYF. The CDR3 DNA sequence: TGTGCCACCAGCCATCGGACAGGGACCTACGAGCAGTACTTC. This chain links TRBV15 with TRBJ2-7, with 8 bases lining up with TRBD1. The CDR3 totals 14 residues. V lost 5 bases to trimming and J lost 2 bases; unmatched junction nucleotides: 5. Per the germline V gene, CDR1 is LNHNV and CDR2 is YYDKDF (reference sequence).